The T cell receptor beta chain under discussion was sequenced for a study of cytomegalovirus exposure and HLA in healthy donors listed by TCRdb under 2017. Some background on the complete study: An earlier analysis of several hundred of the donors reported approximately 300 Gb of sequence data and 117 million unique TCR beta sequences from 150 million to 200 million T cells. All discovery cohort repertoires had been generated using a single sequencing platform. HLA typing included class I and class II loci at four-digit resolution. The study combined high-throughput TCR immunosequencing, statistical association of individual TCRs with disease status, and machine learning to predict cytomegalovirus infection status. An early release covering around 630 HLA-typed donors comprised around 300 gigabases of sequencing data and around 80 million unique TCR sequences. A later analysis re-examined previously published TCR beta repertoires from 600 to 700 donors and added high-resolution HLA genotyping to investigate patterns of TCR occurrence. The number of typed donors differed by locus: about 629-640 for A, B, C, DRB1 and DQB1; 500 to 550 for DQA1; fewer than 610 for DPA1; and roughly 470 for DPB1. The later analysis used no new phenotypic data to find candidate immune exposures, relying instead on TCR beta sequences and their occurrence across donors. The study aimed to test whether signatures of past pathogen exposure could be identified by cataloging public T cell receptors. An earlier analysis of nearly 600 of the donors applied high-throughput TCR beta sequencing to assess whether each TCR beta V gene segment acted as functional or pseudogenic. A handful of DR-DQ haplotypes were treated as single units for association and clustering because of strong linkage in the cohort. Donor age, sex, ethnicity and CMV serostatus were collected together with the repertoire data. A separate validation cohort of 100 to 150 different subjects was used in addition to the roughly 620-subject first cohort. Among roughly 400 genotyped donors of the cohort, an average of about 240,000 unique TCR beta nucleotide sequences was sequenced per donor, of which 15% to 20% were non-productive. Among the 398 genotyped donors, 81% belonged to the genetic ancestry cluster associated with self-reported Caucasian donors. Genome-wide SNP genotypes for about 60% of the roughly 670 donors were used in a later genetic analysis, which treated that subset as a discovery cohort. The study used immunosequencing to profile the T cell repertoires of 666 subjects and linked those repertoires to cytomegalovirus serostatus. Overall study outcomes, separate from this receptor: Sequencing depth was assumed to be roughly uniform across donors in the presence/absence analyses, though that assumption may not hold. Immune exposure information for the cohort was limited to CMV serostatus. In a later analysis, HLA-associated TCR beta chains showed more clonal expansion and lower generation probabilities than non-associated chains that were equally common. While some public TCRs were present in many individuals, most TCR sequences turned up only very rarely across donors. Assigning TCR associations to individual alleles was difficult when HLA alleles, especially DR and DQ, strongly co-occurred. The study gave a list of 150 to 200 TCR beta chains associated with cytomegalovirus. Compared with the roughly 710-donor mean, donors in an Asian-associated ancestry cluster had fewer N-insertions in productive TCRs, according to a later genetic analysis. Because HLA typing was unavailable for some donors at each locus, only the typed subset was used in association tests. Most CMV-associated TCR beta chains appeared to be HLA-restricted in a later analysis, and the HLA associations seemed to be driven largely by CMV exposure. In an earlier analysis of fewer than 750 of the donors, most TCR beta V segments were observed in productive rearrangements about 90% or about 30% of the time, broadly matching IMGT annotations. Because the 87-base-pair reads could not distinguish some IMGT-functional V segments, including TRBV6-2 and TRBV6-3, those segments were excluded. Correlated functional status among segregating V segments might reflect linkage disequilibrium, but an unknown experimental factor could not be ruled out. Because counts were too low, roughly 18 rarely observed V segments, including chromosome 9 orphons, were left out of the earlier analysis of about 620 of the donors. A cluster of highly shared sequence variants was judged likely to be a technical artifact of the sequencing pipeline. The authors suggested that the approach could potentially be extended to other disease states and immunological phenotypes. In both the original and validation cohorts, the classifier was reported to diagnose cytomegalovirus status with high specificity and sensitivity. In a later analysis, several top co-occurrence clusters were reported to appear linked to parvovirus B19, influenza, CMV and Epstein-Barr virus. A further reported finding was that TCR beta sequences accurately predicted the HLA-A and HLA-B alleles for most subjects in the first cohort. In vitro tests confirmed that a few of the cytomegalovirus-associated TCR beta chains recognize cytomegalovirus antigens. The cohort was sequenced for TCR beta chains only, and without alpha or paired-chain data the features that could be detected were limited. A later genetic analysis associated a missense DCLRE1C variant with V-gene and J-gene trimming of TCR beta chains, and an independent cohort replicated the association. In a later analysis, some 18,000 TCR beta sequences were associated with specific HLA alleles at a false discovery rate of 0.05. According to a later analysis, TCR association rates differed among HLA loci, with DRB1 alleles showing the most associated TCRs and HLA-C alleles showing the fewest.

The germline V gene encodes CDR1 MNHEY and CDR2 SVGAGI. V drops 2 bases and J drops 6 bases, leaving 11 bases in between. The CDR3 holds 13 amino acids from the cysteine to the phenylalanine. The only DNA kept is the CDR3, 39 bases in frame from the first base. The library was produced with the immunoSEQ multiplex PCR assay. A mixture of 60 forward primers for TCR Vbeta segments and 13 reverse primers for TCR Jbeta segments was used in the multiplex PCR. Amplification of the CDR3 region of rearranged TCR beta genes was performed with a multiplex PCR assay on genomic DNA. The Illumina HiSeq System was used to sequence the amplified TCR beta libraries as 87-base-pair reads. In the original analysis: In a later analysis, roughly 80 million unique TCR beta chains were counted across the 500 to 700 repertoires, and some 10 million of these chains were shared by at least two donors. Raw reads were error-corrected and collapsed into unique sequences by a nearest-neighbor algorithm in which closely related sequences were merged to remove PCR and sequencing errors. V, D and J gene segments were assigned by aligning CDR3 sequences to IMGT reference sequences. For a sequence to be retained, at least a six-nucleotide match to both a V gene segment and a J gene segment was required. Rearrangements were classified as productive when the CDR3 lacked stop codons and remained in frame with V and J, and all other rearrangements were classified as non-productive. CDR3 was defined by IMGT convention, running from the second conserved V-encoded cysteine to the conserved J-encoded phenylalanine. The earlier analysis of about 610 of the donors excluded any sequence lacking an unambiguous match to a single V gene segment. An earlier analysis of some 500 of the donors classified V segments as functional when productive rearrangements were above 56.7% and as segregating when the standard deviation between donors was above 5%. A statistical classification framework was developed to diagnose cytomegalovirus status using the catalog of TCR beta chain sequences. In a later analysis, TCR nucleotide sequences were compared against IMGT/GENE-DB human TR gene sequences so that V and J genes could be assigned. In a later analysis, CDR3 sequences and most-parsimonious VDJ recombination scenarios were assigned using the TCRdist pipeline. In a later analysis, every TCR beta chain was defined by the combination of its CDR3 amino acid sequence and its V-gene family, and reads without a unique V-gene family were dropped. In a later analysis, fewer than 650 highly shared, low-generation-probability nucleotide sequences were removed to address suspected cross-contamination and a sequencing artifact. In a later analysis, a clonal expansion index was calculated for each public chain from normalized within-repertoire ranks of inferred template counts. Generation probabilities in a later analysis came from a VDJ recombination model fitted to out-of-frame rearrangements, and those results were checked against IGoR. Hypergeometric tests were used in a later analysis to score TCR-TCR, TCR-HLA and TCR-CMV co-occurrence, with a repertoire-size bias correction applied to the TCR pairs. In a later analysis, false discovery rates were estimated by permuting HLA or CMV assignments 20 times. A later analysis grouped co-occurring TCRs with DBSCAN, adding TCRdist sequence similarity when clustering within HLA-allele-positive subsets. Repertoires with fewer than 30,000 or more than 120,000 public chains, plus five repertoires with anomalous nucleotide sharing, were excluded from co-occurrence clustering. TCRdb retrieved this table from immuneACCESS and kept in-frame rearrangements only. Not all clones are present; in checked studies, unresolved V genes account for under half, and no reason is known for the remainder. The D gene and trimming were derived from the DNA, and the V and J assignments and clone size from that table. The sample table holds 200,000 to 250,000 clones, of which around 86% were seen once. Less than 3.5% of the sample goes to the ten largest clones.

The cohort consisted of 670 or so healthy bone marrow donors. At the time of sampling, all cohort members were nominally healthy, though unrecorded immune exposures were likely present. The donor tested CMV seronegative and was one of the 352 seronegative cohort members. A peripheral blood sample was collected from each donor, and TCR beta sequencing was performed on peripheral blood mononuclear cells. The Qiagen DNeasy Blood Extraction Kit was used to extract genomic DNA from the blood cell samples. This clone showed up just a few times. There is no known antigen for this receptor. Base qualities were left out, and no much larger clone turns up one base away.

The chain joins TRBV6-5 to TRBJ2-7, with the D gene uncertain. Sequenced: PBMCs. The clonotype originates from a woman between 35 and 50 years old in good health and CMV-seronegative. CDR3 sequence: CASSYTSSGEQYF. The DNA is TGTGCCAGCAGTTACACATCCTCAGGCGAGCAGTACTTC.